This T cell receptor (beta chain) was documented in a study of cytomegalovirus exposure and HLA in healthy donors. At the level of the study: A subsequent analysis reported that the roughly 120 validation repertoires were produced on the same platform that had also been used for the 666 first-cohort repertoires. Overall study findings and caveats: Investigators reported 150 to 200 TCR beta chains as tied to cytomegalovirus. Generally TCR sequences proved uncommon, though certain public TCRs appeared in numerous donors. Clusters of TCRs from the first cohort tended to co-occur in the roughly 120 validation repertoires (as a later analysis found).

Per germline, CDR1 SNHLY and CDR2 FYNNEI. V was cut by 2 bases and J by 4 bases, with 5 bases left in between. The CDR3 extends over 12 amino acids. A note on this clone: Antigen: not known.

Profiling relied on immunoSEQ multiplex PCR, and the TCRdb table lists in-frame clones only, not all of them. This table has 150,000 to 200,000 clones, roughly 91% appearing once. This clonotype was sampled from a man between 18 and 35 years old in good health and CMV-seronegative. Sequenced sample: PBMCs. V gene TRBV2 combines with J gene TRBJ1-1, with D possibly TRBD1 on 5 matching bases. CDR3 sequence: CASSERGTEAFF. CDR3 DNA sequence: TGTGCCAGCAGTGAAAGGGGCACTGAAGCTTTCTTT. The whole variable domain, remainder taken from reference TRBV2 and TRBJ1-1, is EPEVTQTPSHQVTQMGQEVILRCVPISNHLYFYWYRQILGQKVEFLVSFYNNEISEKSEIFDDQFSVERPDGSNFTLKIRSTKLEDSAMYFCASSERGTEAFFGQGTRLTVV.